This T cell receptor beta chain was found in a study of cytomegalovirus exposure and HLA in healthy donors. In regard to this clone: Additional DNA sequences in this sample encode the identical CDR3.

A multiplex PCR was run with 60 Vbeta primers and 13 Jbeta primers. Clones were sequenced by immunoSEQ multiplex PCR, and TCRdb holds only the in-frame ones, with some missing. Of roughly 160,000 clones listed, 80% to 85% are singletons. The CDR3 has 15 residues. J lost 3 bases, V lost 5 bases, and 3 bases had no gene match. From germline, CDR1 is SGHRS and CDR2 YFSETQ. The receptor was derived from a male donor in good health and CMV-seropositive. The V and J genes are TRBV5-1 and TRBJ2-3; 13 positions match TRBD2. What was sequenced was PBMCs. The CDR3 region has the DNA TGCGCCAGCAGTTCACTAGCGGGGGGGACAGATACGCAGTATTTT. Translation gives CASSSLAGGTDTQYF. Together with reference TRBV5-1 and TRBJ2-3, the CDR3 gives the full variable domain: KAGVTQTPRYLIKTRGQQVTLSCSPISGHRSVSWYQQTPGQGLQFLFEYFSETQRNKGNFPGRFSGRQFSNSRSEMNVSTLELGDSALYLCASSSLAGGTDTQYFGPGTRLTVL.